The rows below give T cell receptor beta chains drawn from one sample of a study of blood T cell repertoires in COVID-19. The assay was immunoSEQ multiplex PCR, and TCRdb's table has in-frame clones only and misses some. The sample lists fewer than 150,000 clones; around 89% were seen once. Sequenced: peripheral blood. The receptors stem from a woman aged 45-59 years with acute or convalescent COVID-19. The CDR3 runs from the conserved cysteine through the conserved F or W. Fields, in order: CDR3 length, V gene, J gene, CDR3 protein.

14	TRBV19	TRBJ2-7	CASQSGHSRGEQYF
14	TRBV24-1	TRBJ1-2	CATQAAGGIYGYTF
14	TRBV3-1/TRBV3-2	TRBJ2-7	CASSQSSVTYEQYF
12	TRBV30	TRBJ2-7	CAWSPRDYEQYF
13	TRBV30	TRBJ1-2	CATGRDSNYGYTF
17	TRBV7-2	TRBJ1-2	CASSPSSSRGFNYGYTF
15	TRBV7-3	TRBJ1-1	CASSLTGGDSREAFF
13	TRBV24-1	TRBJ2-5	CATSDSPRETQYF
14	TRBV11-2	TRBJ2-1	CASSYPGTFNEQFF
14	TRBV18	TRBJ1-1	CASSPGTGNTEAFF
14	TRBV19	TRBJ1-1	CASSIGDPGTEAFF
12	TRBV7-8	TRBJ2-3	CASGGGGGTQYF
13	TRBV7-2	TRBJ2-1	CASKTGDPNEQFF
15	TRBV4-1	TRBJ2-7	CASSTRDRGSYEQYF
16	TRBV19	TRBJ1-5	CASSIGGTPLNQPQHF
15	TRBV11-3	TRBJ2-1	CASSPRGGGYNEQFF
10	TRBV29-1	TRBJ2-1	CSVVHNEQFF
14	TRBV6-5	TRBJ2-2	CASSYSTLPGELFF
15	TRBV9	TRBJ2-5	CASNEGGGSQETQYF
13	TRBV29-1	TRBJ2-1	CSVQPGGYNEQFF
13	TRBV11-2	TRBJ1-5	CASSRGYNQPQHF
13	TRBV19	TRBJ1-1	CASSPREGPEAFF
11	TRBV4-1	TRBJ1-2	CASSQAGGYTF
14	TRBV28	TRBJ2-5	CASSSRQTQETQYF
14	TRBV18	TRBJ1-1	CASSRETGVAEAFF
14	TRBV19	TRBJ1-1	CASSILTGGTEAFF
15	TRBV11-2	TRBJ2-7	CASTIDSPTFYEQYF
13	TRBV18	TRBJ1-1	CASSPPYKGAAFF
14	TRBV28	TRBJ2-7	CASQGMDRRYEQYF
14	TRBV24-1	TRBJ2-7	CATTGQAYTYEQYF
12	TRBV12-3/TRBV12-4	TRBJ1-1	CASSLEGTEAFF
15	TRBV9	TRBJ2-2	CASSVGQGWTGELFF
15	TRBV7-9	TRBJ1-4	CASSAPKDSNEKLFF
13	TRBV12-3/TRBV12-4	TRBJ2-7	CASSARGLGEQYF
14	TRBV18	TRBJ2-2	CASSGQGNTGELFF
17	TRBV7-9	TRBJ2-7	CASSQVGRKNRSYEQYF
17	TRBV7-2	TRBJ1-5	CASSLHQGLGGNQPQHF
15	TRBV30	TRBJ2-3	CACATSGGVADTQYF
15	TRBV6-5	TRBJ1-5	CASSPTGFPGQPQHF
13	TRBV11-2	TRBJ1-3	CASSAQTGDTIYF
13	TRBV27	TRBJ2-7	CASSWQGQYEQYF
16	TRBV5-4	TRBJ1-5	CASSLDWGREDQPQHF
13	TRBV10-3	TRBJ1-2	CAISEGTGAGYTF
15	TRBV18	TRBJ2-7	CASSRGTGSVYEQYF
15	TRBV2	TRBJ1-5	CASSEWAPQGQPQHF
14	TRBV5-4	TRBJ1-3	CASSQGFGVDTIYF
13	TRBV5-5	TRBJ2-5	CASSPPGGETQYF
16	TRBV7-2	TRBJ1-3	CASSGGSAHSGNTIYF
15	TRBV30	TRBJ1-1	CAWSVIARANTEAFF
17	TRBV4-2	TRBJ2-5	CASSQDQTGGEGETQYF
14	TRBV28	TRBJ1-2	CASRSTGSLYGYTF
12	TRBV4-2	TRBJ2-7	CASSHLASEQYF
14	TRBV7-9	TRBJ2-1	CASSLSSSYNEQFF